These 15 T cell receptor beta chains were sequenced from one sample in a study of blood T cell repertoires in COVID-19. TCRdb's table, derived via immunoSEQ multiplex PCR, lists solely in-frame clones and lacks some. This table holds fewer than 150,000 clones, roughly 83% found once. The sequenced material came from peripheral blood. The source of these receptors is a woman aged 25 to 39 who had recovered from COVID-19.

This clone was seen a single time. The chain carries TRBV7-2 and TRBJ2-1; 8 bases line up with TRBD2. Germline V gene sequence: CDR1 SGHTA, CDR2 FQGNSA. The V segment lost 4 bases and the J segment 0 bases; nucleotides outside the gene matches: 11. This CDR3 spans 18 amino acids. Here the CDR3 reads CASSSSLLAARSYNEQFF. The CDR3 DNA follows: TGTGCCAGCAGCTCCTCCCTACTAGCGGCTCGCTCCTACAATGAGCAGTTCTTC.

A few counts support this clone. The chain carries TRBV7-9 and TRBJ1-1, with D maybe TRBD1 (6 bases). Per the germline V gene, CDR1 is SEHNR and CDR2 is FQNEAQ (reference sequence). With 10 bases removed from V and 1 base from J, the gap between germline ends came to 16 bases. CDR3 length equals 14 residues. The CDR3 sequence is CATTAGEKNTEAFF. CDR3 coding DNA: TGTGCCACCACTGCAGGGGAAAAGAACACTGAAGCTTTCTTT.

V gene TRBV4-2 combines with J gene TRBJ2-1, with D maybe TRBD2 (6 bases). This CDR3 comprises 15 residues. CDR1 is LGHNA and CDR2 is YNFKEQ in the germline V gene. The V gene lost 1 base and the J gene lost 8 bases, with 15 bases spanning the gap. CDR3 bases: TGTGCCAGCAGCCAAGGAGGAGGGGCGCGGGATGAGCAGTTCTTC. Its protein product is CASSQGGGARDEQFF.

In nucleotides, the CDR3 is TGCGCCAGCAGCCAGGGACAGGCCGCAAATGAGCAGTTCTTC. Translation gives CASSQGQAANEQFF. The J gene is TRBJ2-1, the V gene TRBV5-1; 8 nucleotides match TRBD1. CDR1 is SGHRS and CDR2 is YFSETQ in the germline V gene. The J segment lost 7 bases and the V segment lost 4 bases, leaving 7 bases of the junction unmatched. This CDR3 is built from 14 residues.

The chain recombines TRBV3-1 (or the pseudogene TRBV3-2) with TRBJ1-1; D is possibly TRBD1 (6 bases). The germline V and J ends were trimmed by 4 bases and 0 bases, with 12 bases remaining between them. The V gene's germline CDR1 is LGHDT and CDR2 YNNKEL (reference sequence). The CDR3 is 15 residues long. The CDR3 protein is CASSPDRKMNTEAFF. The CDR3 DNA is TGTGCCAGCAGCCCGGACAGAAAGATGAACACTGAAGCTTTCTTT.

The chain recombines TRBV5-1 with TRBJ2-5; TRBD2 matches at 9 bases. With V trimmed by 4 bases and J by 5 bases, 12 bases remained unmatched. The CDR3 covers 16 residues. Germline CDR1 reads SGHRS; CDR2 reads YFSETQ. CDR3 region: CASSPGRASGIETQYF. CDR3 bases: TGCGCCAGCAGCCCTGGCCGGGCTAGCGGGATTGAGACCCAGTACTTC. Filled out from reference TRBV5-1 and TRBJ2-5, the complete variable domain reads KAGVTQTPRYLIKTRGQQVTLSCSPISGHRSVSWYQQTPGQGLQFLFEYFSETQRNKGNFPGRFSGRQFSNSRSEMNVSTLELGDSALYLCASSPGRASGIETQYFGPGTRLLVL.

The rearrangement joins TRBV9 to TRBJ2-5; 7 bases agree with TRBD2. After removal of 3 bases from V and 0 bases from J, the junction contained 2 bases not matched to a gene. The CDR3 consists of 14 residues. CDR1 and CDR2 from the germline V gene are SGDLS and YYNGEE. CDR3 sequence reads: CASSAGGYQETQYF. The CDR3 nucleotides read TGTGCCAGCAGCGCCGGGGGGTACCAAGAGACCCAGTACTTC.

The rearrangement joins TRBV10-3 to TRBJ2-3; no clear D gene. Trimming removed 3 bases at V and 2 bases at J, with 9 bases between. The V gene's germline CDR1 is ENHRY and CDR2 SYGVKD. The CDR3 is made up of 14 amino acids. DNA of the CDR3: TGTGCCATCAGTGATAGTTCATACACAGATACGCAGTATTTT. Its protein is CAISDSSYTDTQYF.

Of note for this clone: The sample contains more than one DNA sequence encoding this CDR3. The rearrangement links TRBV5-1 to TRBJ1-1, with 10 positions matching TRBD1. CDR3 length: 14 amino acids. Trimming at V came to 5 bases and at J to 5 bases, leaving 6 bases not matched to a gene. Germline V gives CDR1 SGHRS, CDR2 YFSETQ. As DNA, the CDR3 is TGCGCCAGCAGACGACAGGGGGCTGTGACTGAAGCTTTCTTT. As protein: CASRRQGAVTEAFF.

This chain uses TRBV14 with TRBJ2-7; 12 bases fit TRBD2. Germline V gene data show CDR1 as SGHDN and CDR2 as FVKESK. V trimming: 1 base; J trimming: 4 bases; junction bases outside the gene matches: 8. The CDR3 loop spans 17 amino acids. In nucleotides, the CDR3 is TGTGCCAGCAGCCAAGGCTCTAGCGGGAGGGCCAGGTACGAGCAGTACTTC. It is translated as CASSQGSSGRARYEQYF.

This chain links TRBV3-1 (or the pseudogene TRBV3-2) with TRBJ2-7, with TRBD2 as a possible D gene (6 bases). V lost 0 bases, J lost 2 bases, and 20 bases lay in between. Germline V gives CDR1 LGHDT, CDR2 YNNKEL (reference sequence). The CDR3 contains 18 residues. The CDR3 protein is CASSQESAKRARTYEQYF. In DNA form, the CDR3 reads TGTGCCAGCAGCCAAGAATCGGCTAAGCGGGCCAGAACCTACGAGCAGTACTTC.

This rearrangement joins TRBV5-6 to TRBJ1-2; D perhaps matches TRBD1 (5 bases). V was clipped by 3 bases and J by 7 bases, with 16 bases between them. The CDR3 consists of 14 residues. Germline CDR1 SGHDT, CDR2 YYEEEE. CDR3 sequence (DNA): TGTGCCAGCAGCTGGGGACTCCCGGGAGGTGGCTACACCTTC. It codes for CASSWGLPGGGYTF.

The chain employs TRBV29-1 and TRBJ1-4; weak D call: TRBD1 (6 bases). Germline assignment: CDR1 SQVTM and CDR2 ANQGSEA. V dropped 7 bases and J dropped 8 bases, with 20 bases sitting between them. The CDR3 totals 14 residues. Here the CDR3 DNA reads TGCAGCGCCAGAGAGGGGGGGCCAGGGGAAAAACTGTTTTTT. The encoded protein is CSAREGGPGEKLFF.

The chain couples TRBV5-4 to TRBJ2-5, with a tentative D call TRBD1 (8 bases). CDR3 length: 13 residues. The V gene lost 4 bases and the J gene lost 5 bases, with 12 bases spanning the gap. From germline, CDR1 is SGHNT and CDR2 YYREEE (reference sequence). The CDR3 sequence: CASSTGGGETQYF. The CDR3 nucleotides read TGTGCCAGCAGCACAGGGGGAGGGGAGACCCAGTACTTC.

The chain combines TRBV5-1 with TRBJ1-3; unclear D gene. The CDR3 has 11 residues. CDR1 and CDR2 from the germline V gene are SGHRS and YFSETQ. V shed 6 bases and J shed 8 bases, with 9 bases lying between them. The CDR3: CASTNGDTIYF. CDR3 nucleotides: TGCGCCAGCACCAACGGGGACACCATATATTTT.